The T cell receptor (beta chain) under discussion was sequenced for a study of OX40 agonist ivuxolimab in advanced cancers. The V gene's germline CDR1 is ENHRY and CDR2 SYGVKD. V was trimmed by 3 bases and J by 3 bases, leaving 12 bases between them. This CDR3 contains 15 residues. The data were produced by immunoSEQ multiplex PCR, yet TCRdb's version contains in-frame clones alone and is incomplete. Of around 80,000 clones listed, about nine tenths were seen once; the top ten hold roughly 0.65%. Study results and caveats: Antigens targeted by the expanded peripheral T cells were not determined.

Turning to this clone: Its antigen is currently unknown.

The sample in question was CD4+ or CD8+ T cells sorted from blood, obtained in a trial of the OX40 agonist ivuxolimab. The receptor was isolated from an adult with an advanced solid tumor such as melanoma, head and neck, liver or kidney cancer. The rearrangement links TRBV10-3 to TRBJ2-1; a possible D gene is TRBD2 (6 bases). CDR3 coding DNA: TGTGCCATCAGTGATAATAGCGGAAACTACAATGAGCAGTTCTTC. It yields the protein CAISDNSGNYNEQFF.